This TCR beta chain was sequenced in a study of T cell responses to AZD1222 COVID-19 vaccine. Pooled in the analysis were second doses at about 4 or about 12 weeks. Germline loops: CDR1 SGHDT, CDR2 YYEEEE. The CDR3 loop spans 14 amino acids. V shed 0 bases and J shed 3 bases, with 6 bases lying between them. Points on this clone: Antigen unknown.

This table comes from immunoSEQ multiplex PCR, and its TCRdb copy is limited to in-frame clones, with some not included. The sample consists of about 110,000 clones, approximately 90% of them appearing once. Whole-study results and caveats: Of the AZD1222 recipients, only 6 or 7 were seropositive at baseline. Receipt of two AZD1222 doses was followed by a rise in Spike-specific TCR breadth and depth. Without day 14 samples, only post-peak T cell repertoires were studied.

The sequenced sample was peripheral blood, obtained 28 days after the second AZD1222 dose. The chain joins TRBV5-6 to TRBJ2-2; D unresolved. The receptor was derived from an adult who received the AZD1222 COVID-19 vaccine. The CDR3 nucleotides read TGTGCCAGCAGCTTGGAAGGTTACACCGGGGAGCTGTTTTTT. Translation gives CASSLEGYTGELFF. Based on the CDR3 plus reference TRBV5-6 and TRBJ2-2, the full variable domain is DAGVTQSPTHLIKTRGQQVTLRCSPKSGHDTVSWYQQALGQGPQFIFQYYEEEERQRGNFPDRFSGHQFPNYSSELNVNALLLGDSALYLCASSLEGYTGELFFGEGSRLTVL.